This passage covers 10 T cell receptor beta chains from one sample sequenced in a study of blood T cell repertoires in COVID-19. Assay: immunoSEQ multiplex PCR; the TCRdb copy retains only in-frame clones and omits some. Of about 150,000 clones listed, about 89% are singletons. The sample taken for sequencing was peripheral blood. These receptors were obtained from a man aged 50 to 60 with acute or convalescent COVID-19.

The chain carries TRBV18 and TRBJ1-3; D call uncertain. Germline values: CDR1 KGHSH, CDR2 LQKENI. V was clipped by 6 bases and J by 0 bases, with 15 bases between them. The CDR3 runs 16 residues. CDR3 coding DNA: TGTGCCAGCTCTTCTTCAGGACTGAGCTCTGGAAACACCATATATTTT. It is translated as CASSSSGLSSGNTIYF.

This sequence joins TRBV7-3 and TRBJ2-1; 7 nucleotides line up with TRBD1. This CDR3 is built from 15 residues. In germline, CDR1 is SGHTA, CDR2 FQGTGA. With V trimmed by 4 bases and J by 4 bases, 7 bases remained unmatched. The CDR3 region is CASSSRQGPYNEQFF. CDR3 nucleotide sequence: TGTGCCAGCAGCTCCAGACAGGGACCGTACAATGAGCAGTTCTTC.

This chain joins TRBV6-5 and TRBJ2-7; TRBD1 matches at 9 bases. There are 14 residues in the CDR3. Germline CDR1 reads MNHEY; CDR2 reads SVGAGI. V was pared by 6 bases and J by 3 bases, with 6 bases of the junction left unmatched. The CDR3 here is CASRSGTGFYEQYF. CDR3 in DNA: TGTGCCAGCAGATCCGGGACAGGGTTCTACGAGCAGTACTTC.

In this sample, this clone turned up a few times. The V call is TRBV27, the J call TRBJ1-1, with 8 positions matching TRBD1. Losses at the gene ends were 2 bases for V and 0 bases for J; bases not matched to a gene: 5. Germline CDR1 reads MNHEY; CDR2 reads SMNVEV (reference sequence). The CDR3 is 16 amino acids. The CDR3 region is CASSLTGTGLNTEAFF. As DNA, the CDR3 is TGTGCCAGCAGTTTAACGGGGACAGGATTGAACACTGAAGCTTTCTTT.

The CDR3 sequence is CASSTGVEYSNQPQHF. The CDR3, as DNA: TGTGCCAGCAGTACCGGGGTAGAGTATAGCAATCAGCCCCAGCATTTT. The genes are TRBV6-6 and TRBJ1-5; unclear D gene. Between the trimmed V and J ends, which lost 5 bases and 0 bases, there was a span of 14 bases. The length of the CDR3 is 16 residues. Germline CDR1 is MNHNY and CDR2 is SVGAGI (reference sequence).

For the CDR3, the DNA is TGTGCCAGCAGCTCGGACAGATTATTCGGGACTGAAGCTTTCTTT. This gives the protein CASSSDRLFGTEAFF. The chain links TRBV7-9 to TRBJ1-1; D is possibly TRBD1 (6 bases). V was pared by 4 bases and J by 5 bases, with 17 bases between. The germline V gene has CDR1 SEHNR and CDR2 FQNEAQ (reference sequence). The CDR3 totals 15 residues.

This clone has only one observation. J is TRBJ2-2 and V is TRBV19, with a possible D match to TRBD1 (5 bases). V lost 5 bases, J lost 4 bases, and 14 bases lay in between. Per the germline V gene, CDR1 is LNHDA and CDR2 is SQIVND (reference sequence). This CDR3 comprises 15 residues. Here the CDR3 DNA reads TGTGCCAGTAGTCAAGGACGGACACTCACCGGGGAGCTGTTTTTT. This codes for CASSQGRTLTGELFF.

V gene TRBV5-1 combines with J gene TRBJ2-1; D is possibly TRBD1 (5 bases). V was pared by 4 bases and J by 7 bases, with 15 bases between. The CDR3 covers 14 residues. CDR1 and CDR2 from the germline V gene are SGHRS and YFSETQ. The CDR3 DNA sequence: TGCGCCAGCAGCGGCCAGGCAGGGATGAATGAGCAGTTCTTC. Protein sequence: CASSGQAGMNEQFF. The full variable domain, rest sourced from reference TRBV5-1 and TRBJ2-1, is KAGVTQTPRYLIKTRGQQVTLSCSPISGHRSVSWYQQTPGQGLQFLFEYFSETQRNKGNFPGRFSGRQFSNSRSEMNVSTLELGDSALYLCASSGQAGMNEQFFGPGTRLTVL.

CDR3 coding DNA: TGTGCCAGCAGCCAAAACCTAGCAGGTCAAGAGACCCAGTACTTC. This codes for CASSQNLAGQETQYF. V gene TRBV6-5 combines with J gene TRBJ2-5; D might be TRBD2 (5 bases). Trimming removed 6 bases at V and 2 bases at J, with 16 bases between. Germline assignment: CDR1 MNHEY and CDR2 SVGAGI. This CDR3 spans 15 amino acids.

The CDR3 loop is CASRRPGGNEQFF. The CDR3 DNA reads TGTGCCAGCAGACGACCGGGGGGCAATGAGCAGTTCTTC. V and J are TRBV12-3 or TRBV12-4 and TRBJ2-1; 7 bases fit TRBD2. The V and J ends lost 6 bases and 6 bases, in that order; junction bases with no gene match: 5. The CDR3 is made up of 13 amino acids.